This passage covers 26 T cell receptor beta chains from one sample sequenced in a study of blood T cell repertoires in COVID-19. The repertoire was sequenced with immunoSEQ multiplex PCR; TCRdb's copy has only in-frame clones and lacks some. In the table there are just over 95,000 clones, more than 75% of which are singletons. Sequencing was done on a sample of peripheral blood. The receptors here all came from a human donor in a cohort sampled during active COVID-19.

This clone has only one observation. The chain joins TRBV4-2 to TRBJ1-2; 7 bases match TRBD1. This CDR3 contains 16 residues. Per the germline V gene, CDR1 is LGHNA and CDR2 is YNFKEQ. J lost 8 bases, V lost 1 base, and 13 bases had no gene match. In nucleotides, the CDR3 is TGTGCCAGCAGCCAAGTCGAGGACAGGATCTTGATGGGCTACACCTTC. Encoded protein: CASSQVEDRILMGYTF.

This chain connects TRBV11-2 to TRBJ2-3; a possible D gene is TRBD2 (6 bases). The germline gives CDR1 SGHAT, CDR2 FQNNGV. V was trimmed by 3 bases and J by 4 bases, leaving 8 bases between them. The CDR3 sequence is 13 residues long. The CDR3: CASSLGLADTQYF. CDR3 bases: TGTGCCAGCAGCTTGGGACTCGCAGATACGCAGTATTTT.

V usage is TRBV24-1 and J usage is TRBJ2-7; TRBD2 aligns across 7 bases. Germline V gene lookup returns CDR1 KGHDR and CDR2 SFDVKD. Trimming at V came to 5 bases and at J to 1 base, leaving 4 bases not matched to a gene. The CDR3 consists of 14 residues. The DNA of the CDR3 is TGTGCCACCAGTGGTAGCGGGCCATCCTACGAGCAGTACTTC. This sequence encodes CATSGSGPSYEQYF.

The V and J genes are TRBV7-9 and TRBJ2-6; possible D gene TRBD2, 5 bases. In germline, CDR1 is SEHNR, CDR2 FQNEAQ (reference sequence). The CDR3 contains 17 residues. Deletions cut 1 base from V and 3 bases from J, with 13 bases between. The CDR3 DNA follows: TGTGCCAGCAGCTTAGGTGCGGGTGGGTTTGGGGCCAACGTCCTGACTTTC. Translating it yields CASSLGAGGFGANVLTF.

The CDR3 coding sequence is TGTGCCTGGAGTGTAGCGGGGATGCAACAGCCCCAGCATTTT. Residues: CAWSVAGMQQPQHF. The V call is TRBV30, the J call TRBJ1-5; D is uncertain. The length of the CDR3 is 14 residues. Germline assignment: CDR1 GTSNPN and CDR2 SVGIG (reference sequence). Trimming took 0 bases from V and 7 from J, leaving 13 bases between them.

This sequence joins TRBV27 and TRBJ2-3; the match to TRBD2 covers 7 bases. Trimming removed 3 bases from V and 6 bases from J; junction bases left unmatched: 12. Germline CDR1 reads MNHEY; CDR2 reads SMNVEV (reference sequence). This CDR3 region has 16 residues. DNA for the CDR3: TGTGCCAGCAGTTTTGACCCGGGCGGGAGAATGGATACGCAGTATTTT. Amino acid sequence: CASSFDPGGRMDTQYF.

The chain joins TRBV3-1 (or the pseudogene TRBV3-2) to TRBJ1-4; 10 nucleotides match TRBD1. The CDR3 is made up of 16 amino acids. J was trimmed by 5 bases and V by 4 bases; bases with no gene match: 7. CDR1 and CDR2 (germline): LGHDT, YNNKEL (reference sequence). CDR3 loop: CASSRTRTGGNEKLFF. DNA for the CDR3: TGTGCCAGCAGCCGGACCCGGACAGGGGGGAATGAAAAACTGTTTTTT.

There are a few counts of this clone. The rearrangement links TRBV5-1 to TRBJ2-7, with 8 bases lining up with TRBD1. V lost 2 bases, J lost 2 bases, and 3 bases stayed unmatched. This CDR3 is built from 14 residues. CDR1 is SGHRS and CDR2 is YFSETQ in the germline V gene. The chain's CDR3 is CASSLGTGTYEQYF. The CDR3 DNA follows: TGCGCCAGCAGCTTAGGGACAGGTACCTACGAGCAGTACTTC.

This clone occurred once. CDR3 amino acids: CASSILSSGGRAQYF. The CDR3 nucleotides read TGTGCCAGTAGTATATTGTCTAGCGGGGGAAGGGCGCAGTATTTT. The V call is TRBV19, the J call TRBJ2-3; 10 bases agree with TRBD2. Germline CDR1 is LNHDA and CDR2 is SQIVND (reference sequence). The CDR3 is 15 amino acids. Unmatched junction bases numbered 9, after V lost 2 bases and J lost 10 bases. Full variable domain (remainder filled in from reference TRBV19 and TRBJ2-3): DGGITQSPKYLFRKEGQNVTLSCEQNLNHDAMYWYRQDPGQGLRLIYYSQIVNDFQKGDIAEGYSVSREKKESFPLTVTSAQKNPTAFYLCASSILSSGGRAQYFGPGTRLTVL.

Remarks on this clone: At one end, the junction sequence differs from germline, possibly due to a read error. The rearrangement uses TRBV28 and TRBJ2-1; D possibly corresponds to TRBD2 (6 bases). The length of the CDR3 is 14 residues. Germline V gene data show CDR1 as MDHEN and CDR2 as SYDVKM. The CDR3 is CASSPRTTYSEQFF. CDR3 in DNA: TGTGCCAGCAGTCCACGGACTACTTACAGTGAGCAGTTCTTC.

This clone was detected only a few times. The V call is TRBV10-3, the J call TRBJ1-6; 7 bases align to TRBD1. The CDR3 sequence is 14 residues long. In germline, CDR1 is ENHRY, CDR2 SYGVKD. Unmatched junction bases numbered 6, after V lost 6 bases and J lost 7 bases. DNA for the CDR3: TGTGCCATCAGAAGGGACAGAAAGAATTCACCCCTCCACTTT. It yields the protein CAIRRDRKNSPLHF.

The chain uses TRBV6-1 and TRBJ1-2; 9 nucleotides match TRBD1. This CDR3 contains 18 residues. V was pared by 2 bases and J by 0 bases, with 10 bases of the junction left unmatched. Per germline, CDR1 MNHNS and CDR2 SASEGT. CDR3 residues: CASSERGTGWGPNYGYTF. CDR3 sequence (DNA): TGTGCCAGCAGTGAAAGGGGGACAGGGTGGGGACCTAACTATGGCTACACCTTC.

The rearrangement joins TRBV5-4 to TRBJ2-1; 9 bases fit TRBD2. The CDR3 runs to 15 residues. The germline V gene encodes CDR1 SGHNT and CDR2 YYREEE (reference sequence). Losses at the gene ends were 4 bases for V and 6 bases for J; bases not matched to a gene: 8. The chain's CDR3 is CASSLAGFQANEQFF. As DNA, the CDR3 is TGTGCCAGCAGCCTAGCGGGATTTCAGGCCAATGAGCAGTTCTTC.

The chain combines TRBV11-2 with TRBJ2-3, with 8 bases aligning to TRBD2. The V and J ends lost 5 bases and 0 bases, in that order; junction bases with no gene match: 4. The CDR3 sequence is 15 residues long. Germline V gene data show CDR1 as SGHAT and CDR2 as FQNNGV. CDR3 protein: CASSHGGGSTDTQYF. The CDR3 bases are TGTGCCAGCAGCCACGGGGGGGGGAGCACAGATACGCAGTATTTT.

This chain uses TRBV7-6 with TRBJ1-1; D is unresolved. V was cut by 5 bases and J by 4 bases, with 17 bases left in between. The CDR3 is 15 amino acids. Per the germline V gene, CDR1 is SGHVS and CDR2 is FNYEAQ. The CDR3 bases are TGTGCCAGCAGCGCATTTGGCGGGGAGGGCACTGAAGCTTTCTTT. This sequence encodes CASSAFGGEGTEAFF.

In nucleotides, the CDR3 is TGCGCCAGCAGCTTGGGAGGGGGACCCTACAATGAGCAGTTCTTC. This encodes CASSLGGGPYNEQFF. V gene TRBV5-1 combines with J gene TRBJ2-1; possibly TRBD1 for D (6 bases). V lost 0 bases and J lost 2, with 9 bases in between. The CDR3 spans 15 residues. Germline V gives CDR1 SGHRS, CDR2 YFSETQ.

This chain joins TRBV7-2 and TRBJ2-1; 13 positions match TRBD2. The junction had 5 bases not matched to a gene; V was cut back by 1 base and J by 8 bases. The CDR3 loop spans 16 amino acids. Germline V CDR1 and CDR2: SGHTA, FQGNSA. DNA for the CDR3: TGTGCCAGCAGCTTAGTCGTACTAGCGGGAGGGCATGAGCAGTTCTTC. Residues: CASSLVVLAGGHEQFF. Variable domain in full (rest from reference TRBV7-2 and TRBJ2-1): GAGVSQSPSNKVTEKGKDVELRCDPISGHTALYWYRQSLGQGLEFLIYFQGNSAPDKSGLPSDRFSAERTGGSVSTLTIQRTQQEDSAVYLCASSLVVLAGGHEQFFGPGTRLTVL.

V gene TRBV3-1 (or the pseudogene TRBV3-2) combines with J gene TRBJ2-7; 8 bases are shared with TRBD2. J was trimmed by 6 bases and V by 6 bases; bases with no gene match: 7. Germline CDR1 is LGHDT and CDR2 is YNNKEL (reference sequence). There are 13 residues in the CDR3. Here the CDR3 DNA reads TGTGCCAGCAGAAGACGGGGGGGTGGCGAGCAGTACTTC. This gives the protein CASRRRGGGEQYF.

This clone was seen a handful of times. The rearrangement uses TRBV7-9 and TRBJ2-7; 11 nucleotides match TRBD1. Germline-derived CDR1 and CDR2 are SEHNR and FQNEAQ (reference sequence). This CDR3 is 15 amino acids long. The trim removed 5 bases at V and 3 bases at J, leaving 6 bases unmatched. Here the CDR3 reads CASSPRTGGHYEQYF. The CDR3 DNA is TGTGCCAGCAGCCCCCGGACAGGGGGCCACTACGAGCAGTACTTC.

This chain connects TRBV6-5 to TRBJ2-7; tentatively, D is TRBD1 (7 bases). Germline assignment: CDR1 MNHEY and CDR2 SVGAGI. V was cut by 3 bases and J by 4 bases, with 16 bases left in between. The CDR3 is 15 residues long. This CDR3 reads CASSYKQGGRYEQYF. The CDR3 coding sequence is TGTGCCAGCAGTTATAAGCAGGGGGGCCGATACGAGCAGTACTTC.

The rearrangement uses TRBV7-2 and TRBJ1-2, with 11 bases lining up with TRBD1. This CDR3 spans 16 amino acids. CDR1 and CDR2 from the germline V gene are SGHTA and FQGNSA. V lost 5 bases to trimming and J lost 4 bases; unmatched junction nucleotides: 9. CDR3 nucleotides: TGTGCCAGCAGCCCGGACAGGGGGCTCCTCTCCTATGGCTACACCTTC. Translated, it gives CASSPDRGLLSYGYTF.

The rearrangement joins TRBV9 to TRBJ2-3; D unresolved. Germline V gives CDR1 SGDLS, CDR2 YYNGEE. This CDR3 is 17 amino acids long. V lost 3 bases to trimming and J lost 1 base, with 18 bases between them. The CDR3 nucleotides are TGTGCCAGCAGCGATCCCCTAGTCGGAACGGGCACAGATACGCAGTATTTT. Translated: CASSDPLVGTGTDTQYF.

The rearrangement joins TRBV10-2 to TRBJ1-2; D might be TRBD1 (5 bases). This CDR3 is 12 amino acids long. Germline V gene data show CDR1 as WSHSY and CDR2 as SAAADI. V was trimmed by 7 bases and J by 7 bases, leaving 13 bases between them. The CDR3 region is CASKVTGVGYTF. The CDR3 DNA is TGCGCCAGCAAAGTAACGGGGGTTGGCTACACCTTC.

The rearrangement joins TRBV2 to TRBJ1-6, with D unclear. This CDR3 contains 14 residues. V lost 4 bases to trimming and J lost 6 bases, with 10 bases between them. Germline CDR1 and CDR2: SNHLY and FYNNEI. In DNA, the CDR3 is TGTGCCAGCAGTGCCGACTCTAGTAATTCACCCCTCCACTTT. Its translation: CASSADSSNSPLHF.

The chain employs TRBV7-9 and TRBJ2-1; weak D call: TRBD2 (6 bases). This CDR3 has 15 amino acids. V lost 1 base, J lost 4 bases, and 11 bases lay in between. Germline-derived CDR1 and CDR2 are SEHNR and FQNEAQ (reference sequence). The CDR3 sequence is CASSLVGSKYNEQFF. DNA of the CDR3: TGTGCCAGCAGCTTAGTCGGGAGTAAGTACAATGAGCAGTTCTTC. Using reference TRBV7-9 and TRBJ2-1 for the parts outside the CDR3, the full variable domain is DTGVSQNPRHKITKRGQNVTFRCDPISEHNRLYWYRQTLGQGPEFLTYFQNEAQLEKSRLLSDRFSAERPKGSFSTLEIQRTEQGDSAMYLCASSLVGSKYNEQFFGPGTRLTVL.

The V gene is TRBV6-6, the J gene TRBJ2-7; no firm D call. V was shortened by 6 bases and J by 3 bases, with 9 bases between the two germline ends. The CDR3 runs 12 residues. Germline loops: CDR1 MNHNY, CDR2 SVGAGI (reference sequence). The CDR3 here is CASSPTDYEQYF. The CDR3, as DNA: TGTGCCAGCAGCCCGACTGACTACGAGCAGTACTTC.